Listed below are T cell receptor beta chains from one sample, sequenced in a study of T cell responses to AZD1222 COVID-19 vaccine. This table comes from immunoSEQ multiplex PCR, and its TCRdb copy is limited to in-frame clones, with some not included. Among under 80,000 clones listed, about 91% were seen once. Material: peripheral blood, obtained on day 0 of AZD1222 vaccination. The source is an adult in good health. CDR3s include the opening cysteine and the closing phenylalanine or tryptophan. The order of the fields is J gene, V gene, D gene, CDR3 protein, CDR3 DNA. A D gene is named only where the DNA matches it firmly.

TRBJ2-1	TRBV28	NA	CASAGTPFYNEQFF	TGTGCCAGCGCCGGGACTCCCTTTTACAATGAGCAGTTCTTC
TRBJ1-6	TRBV6-2/TRBV6-3	NA	CASSYVSFNSPLHF	TGTGCCAGCAGTTATGTGTCCTTCAATTCACCCCTCCACTTT
TRBJ1-1	TRBV28	NA	CASSLPGANTEAFF	TGTGCCAGCAGTTTACCGGGGGCGAACACTGAAGCTTTCTTT
TRBJ1-2	TRBV19	TRBD1	CASSIRTGDYGYTF	TGTGCCAGTAGTATTAGGACAGGCGATTATGGCTACACCTTC
TRBJ1-5	TRBV6-1	NA	CASSDYSNQPQHF	TGTGCCAGCAGTGATTATAGCAATCAGCCCCAGCATTTT
TRBJ1-1	TRBV5-1	NA	CASSLSLNTEAFF	TGCGCCAGCAGCTTGAGTTTGAACACTGAAGCTTTCTTT
TRBJ1-3	TRBV6-5	NA	CASEQGSGNTIYF	TGTGCCAGCGAGCAGGGCTCTGGAAACACCATATATTTT
TRBJ1-2	TRBV14	NA	CASSQDLGDYGYTF	TGTGCCAGCAGCCAAGATCTAGGGGACTATGGCTACACCTTC
TRBJ1-1	TRBV10-3	NA	CAISAQGGNTEAFF	TGTGCCATCAGTGCACAGGGAGGGAACACTGAAGCTTTCTTT
TRBJ1-5	TRBV5-1	NA	CASSATGNSNQPQHF	TGCGCCAGCAGCGCCACAGGGAATAGCAATCAGCCCCAGCATTTT
TRBJ2-7	TRBV5-1	NA	CASSKDYEQYF	TGCGCCAGCTCAAAAGACTACGAGCAGTACTTC
TRBJ2-7	TRBV3-1/TRBV3-2	NA	CASSRGRAYEQYF	TGTGCCAGCAGCCGGGGCAGGGCCTACGAGCAGTACTTC
TRBJ1-1	TRBV6-5	NA	CASSYSYSTEAFF	TGTGCCAGCAGTTACTCGTACAGCACTGAAGCTTTCTTT
TRBJ1-4	TRBV19	NA	CASSMDSEKLFF	TGTGCCAGTAGTATGGATAGCGAAAAACTGTTTTTT
TRBJ2-7	TRBV5-1	TRBD2	CASSLTGGEQYF	TGCGCCAGCAGCTTGACCGGGGGGGAGCAGTACTTC
TRBJ2-7	TRBV5-1	TRBD1	CASSPGQGQGVYEQYF	TGCGCCAGCAGCCCGGGTCAGGGACAGGGGGTGTACGAGCAGTACTTC